This T cell receptor (beta chain) is from a study of cytomegalovirus exposure and HLA in healthy donors. The CDR3 is 14 amino acids. CDR1 SGHNT and CDR2 YENEEA come from the germline V gene. The V segment lost 6 bases and the J segment 5 bases; nucleotides outside the gene matches: 10. The PCR was carried out with 60 Vbeta primers and 13 Jbeta primers. Profiling relied on immunoSEQ multiplex PCR, and the TCRdb table lists in-frame clones only, not all of them. The sample lists 150,000 to 200,000 clones; 80% were seen once. The receptor was isolated from a man aged 30-40 years in good health and CMV-seropositive. The V call is TRBV11-3, the J call TRBJ2-7, with 7 nucleotides matching TRBD1. The source material was PBMCs. This CDR3 is CASSPNRGTDEQYF. In DNA form, the CDR3 reads TGTGCCAGCAGTCCCAACAGGGGAACTGACGAGCAGTACTTC.